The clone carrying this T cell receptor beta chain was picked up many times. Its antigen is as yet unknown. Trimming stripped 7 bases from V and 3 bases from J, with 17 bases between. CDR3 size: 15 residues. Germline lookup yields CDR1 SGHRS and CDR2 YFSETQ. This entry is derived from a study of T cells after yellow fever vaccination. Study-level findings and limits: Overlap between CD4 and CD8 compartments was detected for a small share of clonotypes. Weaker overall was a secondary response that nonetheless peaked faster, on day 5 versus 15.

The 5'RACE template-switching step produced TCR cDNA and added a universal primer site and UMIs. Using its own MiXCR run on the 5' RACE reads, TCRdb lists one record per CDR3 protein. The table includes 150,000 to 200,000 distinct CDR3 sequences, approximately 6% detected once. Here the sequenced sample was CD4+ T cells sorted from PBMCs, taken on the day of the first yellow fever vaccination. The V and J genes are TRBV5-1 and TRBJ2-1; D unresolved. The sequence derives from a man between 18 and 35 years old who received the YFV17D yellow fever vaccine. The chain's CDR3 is CASAQEATIYNEQFF. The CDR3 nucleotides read TGCGCCAGCGCACAAGAAGCAACAATCTACAATGAGCAGTTCTTC.